This TCR beta chain was captured in a study of blood T cell repertoires in COVID-19. The wider study: Collection of acute and convalescent COVID-19 samples took place in the United States, Italy and Spain. From T cells, B-cell-depleted T cells, or PBMCs came the material, which was cDNA or gDNA.

Deletions cut 3 bases from V and 6 bases from J, with 9 bases between. This CDR3 has 13 amino acids. In germline, CDR1 is ENHRY, CDR2 SYGVKD. Enrollment of patients from Seattle took place during active infection, with longitudinal follow-up. In the original processing: Reference gene primer amplification in the assay estimated nucleated cell counts. This table comes from immunoSEQ multiplex PCR, and its TCRdb copy is limited to in-frame clones, with some not included. V, J and clone size are those of that table, while D and trimming were read from the DNA. The sample carries about 190,000 clones, around nine tenths recorded once.

The J gene is TRBJ1-5, the V gene TRBV10-3, with D uncertain. Sequenced: peripheral blood. The TCR was taken from an older woman with COVID-19, enrolled during active disease. The CDR3 DNA sequence: TGTGCCATCAGTGATGAGGGTACTCAGCCCCAGCATTTT. It encodes CAISDEGTQPQHF.